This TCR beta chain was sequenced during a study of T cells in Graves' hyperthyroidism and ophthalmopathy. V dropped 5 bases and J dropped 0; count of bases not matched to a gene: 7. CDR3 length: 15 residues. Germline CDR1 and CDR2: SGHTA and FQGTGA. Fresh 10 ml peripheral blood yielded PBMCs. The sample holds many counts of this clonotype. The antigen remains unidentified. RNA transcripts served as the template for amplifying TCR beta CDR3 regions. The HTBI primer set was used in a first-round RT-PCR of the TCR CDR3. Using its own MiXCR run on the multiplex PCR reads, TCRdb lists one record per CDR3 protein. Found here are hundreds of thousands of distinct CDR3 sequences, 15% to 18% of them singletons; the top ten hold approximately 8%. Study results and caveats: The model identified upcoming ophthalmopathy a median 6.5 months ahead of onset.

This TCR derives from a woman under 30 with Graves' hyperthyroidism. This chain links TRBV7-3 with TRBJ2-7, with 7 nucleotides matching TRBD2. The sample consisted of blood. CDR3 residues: CASSHEGGSSYEQYF. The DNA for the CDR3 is TGTGCCAGCAGCCATGAGGGCGGGAGCTCCTACGAGCAGTACTTC.